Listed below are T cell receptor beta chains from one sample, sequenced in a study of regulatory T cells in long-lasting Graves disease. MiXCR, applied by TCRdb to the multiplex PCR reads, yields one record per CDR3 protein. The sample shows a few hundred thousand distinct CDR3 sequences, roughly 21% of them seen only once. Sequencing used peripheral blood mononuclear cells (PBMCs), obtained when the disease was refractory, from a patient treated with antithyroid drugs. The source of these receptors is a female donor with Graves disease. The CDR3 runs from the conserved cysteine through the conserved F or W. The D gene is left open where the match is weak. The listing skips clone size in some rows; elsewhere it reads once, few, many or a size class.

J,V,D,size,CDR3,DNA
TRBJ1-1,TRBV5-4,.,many,CASSTDPGRRNTEAFF,TGTGCCAGCAGCACGGACCCAGGTAGGAGGAACACTGAAGCTTTCTTT
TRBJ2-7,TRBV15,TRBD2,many,CATSRDPPSGTSYEQYF,TGTGCCACCAGCAGAGACCCCCCTAGCGGGACCTCCTACGAGCAGTACTTC
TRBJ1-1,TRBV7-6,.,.,CASSLRAQNTEAFF,TGTGCCAGCAGCTTAAGGGCTCAGAACACTGAAGCTTTCTTT
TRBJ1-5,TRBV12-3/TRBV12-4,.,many,CASSPGGDGNQPQHF,TGTGCCAGCAGTCCCGGAGGGGATGGGAATCAGCCCCAGCATTTT
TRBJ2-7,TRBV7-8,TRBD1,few,CASSLGGTGSAEQYF,TGTGCCAGCAGCTTAGGAGGGACAGGGAGTGCCGAGCAGTACTTC
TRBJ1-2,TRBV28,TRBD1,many,CASSFDRGAYGYTF,TGTGCCAGCAGTTTTGACAGGGGAGCCTATGGCTACACCTTC
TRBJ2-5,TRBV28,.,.,CASSSHLQETQCF,TGTGCCAGCAGTTCACATCTCCAAGAGACCCAGTGCTTC
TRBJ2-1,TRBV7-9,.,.,CASSQTGNEQFF,TGTGCCAGCAGCCAGACTGGCAATGAGCAGTTCTTC
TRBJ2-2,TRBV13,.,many,CASSPPSSGALGELFF,TGTGCCAGCAGCCCGCCGAGTTCAGGGGCGCTTGGGGAGCTGTTTTTT
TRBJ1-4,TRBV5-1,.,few,CASSPDRSSANEKLFF,TGCGCCAGCAGCCCAGACAGGAGTTCAGCTAATGAAAAACTGTTTTTT